Listed below are T cell receptor beta chains from one sample, sequenced in a study of blood T cell repertoires in COVID-19. Produced via immunoSEQ multiplex PCR; TCRdb's table is partial and in-frame only. The profile covers roughly 36,000 clones, with 85% to 90% appearing a single time and 24% taken by the ten largest. The material sequenced was peripheral blood. The receptor set was obtained from a man aged 45-60 years with active or convalescent COVID-19. Both conserved end residues are part of each CDR3. The D gene is left open where the match is weak. Only some rows state a clone size, as once, few, many or a class for expanded clones.

J: TRBJ1-6
V: TRBV30
D: NA
size: NA
DNA: TGTGCCTGGAGTGTACGGGGAAATTCACCCCTCCACTTT
CDR3: CAWSVRGNSPLHF

J: TRBJ2-1
V: TRBV6-5
D: TRBD2
size: NA
DNA: TGTGCCAGCCTGGGACTAGTCTCCTACAATGAGCAGTTCTTC
CDR3: CASLGLVSYNEQFF

J: TRBJ1-4
V: TRBV14
D: NA
size: once
DNA: TGTGCCAGCAGCCAAGGTATTGCGCAGACTTTGTTTTTT
CDR3: CASSQGIAQTLFF

J: TRBJ2-7
V: TRBV6-2/TRBV6-3
D: TRBD2
size: NA
DNA: TGTGCCAGCACCCCTCGTCCTAGCGGGAGTTACGAGCAGTACTTC
CDR3: CASTPRPSGSYEQYF

J: TRBJ1-1
V: TRBV5-8
D: NA
size: NA
DNA: TGTGCCAGCAGCACAGGGAACACTGAAGCTTTCTTT
CDR3: CASSTGNTEAFF

J: TRBJ2-7
V: TRBV30
D: TRBD2
size: NA
DNA: TGTGCCTGGAGTTCCTCCGGGACTAGCGGGTACGAGCAGTACTTC
CDR3: CAWSSSGTSGYEQYF

J: TRBJ1-4
V: TRBV6-6
D: NA
size: once
DNA: TGTGCCAGCAGTACATACGCAGGGGTAACTAATGAAAAACTGTTTTTT
CDR3: CASSTYAGVTNEKLFF

J: TRBJ1-6
V: TRBV7-2
D: NA
size: once
DNA: TGTGCCAGCAGCTTAAGTGCTAGCGATTATTCACCCCTCCACTTT
CDR3: CASSLSASDYSPLHF

J: TRBJ1-4
V: TRBV5-1
D: TRBD1
size: NA
DNA: TGCGCCAGCAGCTTGGGACAGGGGGCAGCTAATGAAAAACTGTTTTTT
CDR3: CASSLGQGAANEKLFF

J: TRBJ1-5
V: TRBV10-3
D: TRBD1
size: NA
DNA: TGTGCCTCCAAAGGGTCGGGGACAGGTAGCAATCAGCCCCAGCATTTT
CDR3: CASKGSGTGSNQPQHF

J: TRBJ2-5
V: TRBV7-7
D: NA
size: NA
DNA: TGTGCTAGCAGCTTAGGGGGGCAGGCAGAGACCCAGTACTTC
CDR3: CASSLGGQAETQYF

J: TRBJ2-2
V: TRBV5-1
D: TRBD1
size: few
DNA: TGCGCCAGCAGCTCCGGGACAGGGGTCAACACCGGGGAGCTGTTTTTT
CDR3: CASSSGTGVNTGELFF

J: TRBJ1-6
V: TRBV10-3
D: NA
size: NA
DNA: TGTGCCATCAGTGAGTCGGGGGGAGGGAATTCACCCCTCCACTTT
CDR3: CAISESGGGNSPLHF

J: TRBJ1-2
V: TRBV12-3/TRBV12-4
D: TRBD1
size: NA
DNA: TGTGCCAGCGGACAGGGGGGTGACTATGGCTACACCTTC
CDR3: CASGQGGDYGYTF

J: TRBJ2-2
V: TRBV6-5
D: NA
size: NA
DNA: TGTGCCATCGCTCGGGTCCTCAACACCGGGGAGCTGTTTTTT
CDR3: CAIARVLNTGELFF

J: TRBJ1-2
V: TRBV3-1/TRBV3-2
D: NA
size: few
DNA: TGTGCCAGCAGCCAAGTGGGGGCGCTTGCCTATGGCTACACCTTC
CDR3: CASSQVGALAYGYTF

J: TRBJ2-7
V: TRBV27
D: NA
size: NA
DNA: TGTGCCAGCAGTTACCTCCCAGGGCCACCCTACGAGCAGTACTTC
CDR3: CASSYLPGPPYEQYF